This T cell receptor (beta chain) was captured by sequencing in a study of OX40 agonist ivuxolimab in advanced cancers. Study summary: Patients enrolled in dose escalation were diagnosed with hepatocellular carcinoma, melanoma, renal cell or head and neck cancer. Study-wide results and caveats: Blood T cells, both CD4+ and CD8+, expanded clonally by week 6 at 0.1 to 3.0 mg/kg.

This CDR3 comprises 14 residues. Trimming cost V 1 base and J 9 bases, with 13 bases left between them. From germline, CDR1 is PRHDT and CDR2 FYEKMQ (reference sequence). Generated by immunoSEQ multiplex PCR, the TCRdb table keeps only in-frame clones and is missing some. The profile shows 80,000 or so clones, roughly 86% of them singletons. A word on this clone: Its antigen remains unknown.

V gene TRBV13 combines with J gene TRBJ2-1, with D perhaps assigned TRBD1 or TRBD2 (6 bases each). Sequenced here: CD4+ or CD8+ T cells sorted from blood, sampled in a trial of the OX40 agonist ivuxolimab. This receptor was taken from an adult with an advanced solid tumor such as melanoma, head and neck, liver or kidney cancer. In DNA form, the CDR3 reads TGTGCCAGCAGCTTAGTCCGGGGGCCGGGTGAGCAGTTCTTC. Translating it yields CASSLVRGPGEQFF.